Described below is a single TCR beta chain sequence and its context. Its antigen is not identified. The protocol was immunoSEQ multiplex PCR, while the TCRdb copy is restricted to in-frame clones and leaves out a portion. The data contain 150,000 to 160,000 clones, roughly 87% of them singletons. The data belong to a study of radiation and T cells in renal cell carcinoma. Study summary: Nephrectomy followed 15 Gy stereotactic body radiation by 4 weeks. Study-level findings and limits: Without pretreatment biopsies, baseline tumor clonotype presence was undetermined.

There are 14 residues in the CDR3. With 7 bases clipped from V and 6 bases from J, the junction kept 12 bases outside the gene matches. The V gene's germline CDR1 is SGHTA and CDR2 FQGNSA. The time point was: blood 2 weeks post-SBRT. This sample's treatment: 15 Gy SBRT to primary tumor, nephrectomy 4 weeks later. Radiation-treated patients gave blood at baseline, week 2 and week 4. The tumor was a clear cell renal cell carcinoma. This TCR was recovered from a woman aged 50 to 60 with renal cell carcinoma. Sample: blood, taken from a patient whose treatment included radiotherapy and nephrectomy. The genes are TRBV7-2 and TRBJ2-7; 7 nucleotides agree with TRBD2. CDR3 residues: CASNRAGVRGEQYF. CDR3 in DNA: TGTGCCAGCAACCGGGCGGGGGTCCGGGGCGAGCAGTACTTC.